This T cell receptor (beta chain) was sequenced during a study of blood T cells in healthy people across ages. This clonotype has just a few counts. Combining a sample-barcoded 5' primer with a J-beta primer mix, a second PCR ran for about 6 to 11 cycles. TCRdb re-called the 5' RACE reads through MiXCR, storing one row per CDR3 protein. This sample has approximately 1.5 million distinct CDR3 sequences, with approximately 32% found just once. This sequence was found in a woman in her twenties or thirties in good health. Sequencing was done on a sample of blood.

The CDR3: CASSFPTGATSYNEQFF. The CDR3 region has the DNA TGTGCCAGCAGCTTTCCGACAGGGGCGACATCCTACAATGAGCAGTTCTTC. The rearrangement uses TRBV7-8 and TRBJ2-1, with 8 bases identical to TRBD1. After removal of 3 bases from V and 1 base from J, the junction contained 8 bases not matched to a gene. Germline values: CDR1 SGHVS, CDR2 FQNEAQ. The CDR3 consists of 17 residues.